What follows are 23 T cell receptor beta chains derived from one specimen sequenced in a study of early T cells in non-severe SARS-CoV-2 infection (dated by TCRdb to the early 2020s). Receptor libraries were prepared by 5' RACE. The reads were generated on a NextSeq 500. TCRdb reprocessing: public reads trimmed at Q25 with fastp, clones called with MiXCR, in-frame beta chains kept. Duplicate CDR3 protein sequences are folded into a single record with the most common DNA and genes. In all, the sample holds tens of thousands of distinct CDR3 sequences, and 5% to 6% of those were seen once. Of the sample, 5% to 5.5% is held by the ten largest clones. The sequencing used whole blood, collected at baseline. These receptors all stem from an adult who was a healthcare worker with PCR-confirmed SARS-CoV-2 infection or an uninfected control (not recorded which).

This clonotype showed up many times. CDR3 bases: TGTGCCATCAGTGAGTCGTTTACGAACACCGGGGAGCTGTTTTTT. This translates into CAISESFTNTGELFF. The V gene is TRBV10-3, the J gene TRBJ2-2; D gene uncertain. Germline V gene sequence: CDR1 ENHRY, CDR2 SYGVKD. The V gene lost 0 bases and the J gene lost 0 bases, with 5 bases spanning the gap. The CDR3 contains 15 residues.

V is TRBV20-1 and J is TRBJ2-3; no clear D gene. V was cut by 7 bases and J by 2 bases, with 13 bases left in between. The CDR3 is made up of 13 amino acids. Germline-derived CDR1 and CDR2 are DFQATT and SNEGSKA (reference sequence). The DNA for the CDR3 is TGCAGTGGGGCTGAGGACCTCACAGATACGCAGTATTTT. Translation: CSGAEDLTDTQYF.

J is TRBJ2-1 and V is TRBV21-1; TRBD2, the table's D call, lacks a check against the DNA. TRBV21-1 is flagged as a pseudogene. The CDR3 is 15 residues long. For the CDR3, the DNA is TGTGCCAGCAGCAAAAGAGGGACTAGAAACAATGAGCAGTTCTTC. Translating it yields CASSKRGTRNNEQFF.

The rearrangement links TRBV18 to TRBJ2-2; 11 bases map to TRBD1. With 3 bases clipped from V and 5 bases from J, the junction kept 5 bases outside the gene matches. Looked up from germline, CDR1 is KGHSH and CDR2 is LQKENI. The CDR3 has 16 residues. This chain's CDR3 is CASSPPGTGGTGELFF. The CDR3 coding sequence is TGTGCCAGCTCACCGCCGGGGACAGGGGGTACCGGGGAGCTGTTTTTT.

This clonotype was counted many times. The chain couples TRBV28 to TRBJ2-7; tentative D call: TRBD2 (6 bases). Germline V gene data show CDR1 as MDHEN and CDR2 as SYDVKM. Trimming pared 5 bases from V and 4 bases from J, leaving 15 bases between. The CDR3 length is 14 residues. The CDR3 DNA follows: TGTGCCAGCAGTGTCAGCGGGTTCTCGTACGAGCAGTACTTC. Its protein product is CASSVSGFSYEQYF.

This clonotype was recorded at least ten times. The chain joins TRBV20-1 to TRBJ2-2; D is unclear. Germline assignment: CDR1 DFQATT and CDR2 SNEGSKA (reference sequence). V dropped 0 bases and J dropped 3 bases, with 5 bases sitting between them. CDR3 length: 13 amino acids. This CDR3 is CSAREAYTGELFF. As DNA, the CDR3 is TGCAGTGCTAGAGAGGCGTACACCGGGGAGCTGTTTTTT.

This clonotype was detected ten times or more. The chain has TRBV28 and TRBJ1-5; D perhaps matches TRBD1 (5 bases). The CDR3 loop spans 15 amino acids. Between the trimmed V and J ends, which lost 4 bases and 1 base, there was a span of 11 bases. CDR1 is MDHEN, CDR2 SYDVKM, per germline. The CDR3 sequence: CASSWAGRSNQPQHF. The CDR3 DNA follows: TGTGCCAGCAGTTGGGCAGGGAGGAGCAATCAGCCCCAGCATTTT.

This clonotype was picked up many times. The chain combines TRBV11-2 with TRBJ1-6; D gene uncertain. This CDR3 region has 16 residues. The germline V and J ends were trimmed by 0 bases and 0 bases, with 6 bases remaining between them. CDR1 SGHAT and CDR2 FQNNGV come from the germline V gene. In nucleotides, the CDR3 is TGTGCCAGCAGCTTAGACGCGGGCTCCTATAATTCACCCCTCCACTTT. Translation gives CASSLDAGSYNSPLHF.

This CDR3 is CASSASGIDEQFF. CDR3 sequence (DNA): TGCGCCAGCAGCGCCAGCGGGATCGATGAGCAGTTCTTC. The chain links TRBV5-1 to TRBJ2-1; 7 bases line up with TRBD2. Germline CDR1 SGHRS, CDR2 YFSETQ. The V and J ends lost 4 bases and 8 bases, in that order; junction bases with no gene match: 6. This CDR3 comprises 13 residues.

This clonotype was counted many times. The chain links TRBV9 to TRBJ2-3; TRBD2 agrees at 14 bases. The J segment lost 5 bases and the V segment lost 1 base, leaving 6 bases of the junction unmatched. The CDR3 spans 17 residues. The germline gives CDR1 SGDLS, CDR2 YYNGEE. This CDR3 is CASSVSGTSGSLDTQYF. As DNA, the CDR3 is TGTGCCAGCAGCGTATCCGGGACTAGCGGGAGTTTAGATACGCAGTATTTT.

This clonotype was seen repeatedly, ten times or more. The J gene is TRBJ1-1, the V gene TRBV6-6; D perhaps matches TRBD1 (5 bases). V was shortened by 5 bases and J by 3 bases, with 10 bases between the two germline ends. Per the germline V gene, CDR1 is MNHNY and CDR2 is SVGAGI (reference sequence). The CDR3 totals 13 residues. CDR3 coding DNA: TGTGCCAGCAGTGAGGGGAGGGACACTGAAGCTTTCTTT. Translating it yields CASSEGRDTEAFF.

This clonotype was detected many times. V and J are TRBV7-9 and TRBJ2-3; maybe TRBD2 (6 bases). CDR3 length: 15 amino acids. V shed 1 base and J shed 4 bases, with 12 bases lying between them. Germline values: CDR1 SEHNR, CDR2 FQNEAQ (reference sequence). The CDR3 DNA reads as TGTGCCAGCAGCTTAGACGGGAGCGGCGCAGATACGCAGTATTTT. Protein product: CASSLDGSGADTQYF.

Many counts were recorded for this clonotype. The chain uses TRBV5-1 and TRBJ1-1; 11 positions agree with TRBD1. The V gene's germline CDR1 is SGHRS and CDR2 YFSETQ. CDR3 length: 13 amino acids. The trim removed 5 bases at V and 5 bases at J, leaving 2 bases unmatched. The CDR3 DNA follows: TGCGCCAGCAGGGGGACAGGGGGAACTGAAGCTTTCTTT. This translates into CASRGTGGTEAFF.

This clonotype came up many times. The V and J genes are TRBV5-1 and TRBJ1-2; D remains ambiguous. The V end lost 0 bases, the J end lost 4 bases, and 10 bases lay between the germline ends. The CDR3 is 14 residues long. Per germline, CDR1 SGHRS and CDR2 YFSETQ. The CDR3 nucleotides are TGCGCCAGCAGCTTGGAGGGAAAGGGCTATGGCTACACCTTC. It yields the protein CASSLEGKGYGYTF.

In its sample, this clonotype was seen many times. This sequence joins TRBV29-1 and TRBJ2-4, with D hard to call. V was pared by 6 bases and J by 8 bases, with 14 bases between. The CDR3 spans 12 residues. CDR1 SQVTM and CDR2 ANQGSEA come from the germline V gene. The CDR3 DNA reads TGCAGCGTAAGACTGGGTTTGGACATTCAGTACTTC. Protein: CSVRLGLDIQYF. The variable domain in full, with the rest retrieved from reference TRBV29-1 and TRBJ2-4, is SAVISQKPSRDICQRGTSLTIQCQVDSQVTMMFWYRQQPGQSLTLIATANQGSEATYESGFVIDKFPISRPNLTFSTLTVSNMSPEDSSIYLCSVRLGLDIQYFGAGTRLSVL.

This clonotype was seen a handful of times. The gene calls are TRBV7-2 and TRBJ2-7; maybe TRBD1 (6 bases). The CDR3 loop spans 13 amino acids. Trimming removed 4 bases from V and 2 bases from J, with 9 bases in between. Germline lookup yields CDR1 SGHTA and CDR2 FQGNSA. Here the CDR3 DNA reads TGTGCCAGCAGCTGGGACACTCCCTACGAGCAGTACTTC. Translating gives CASSWDTPYEQYF.

This clonotype occurred many times. The chain recombines TRBV27 with TRBJ2-3; 8 bases line up with TRBD2. V gave up 2 bases and J gave up 5 bases; unmatched junction bases: 6. In germline, CDR1 is MNHEY, CDR2 SMNVEV (reference sequence). The CDR3 covers 15 residues. In DNA, the CDR3 is TGTGCCAGCAGTTTAGTGCGGCTAGCGGGAGATACGCAGTATTTT. This gives the protein CASSLVRLAGDTQYF.

This clonotype has only a few counts. This rearrangement joins TRBV6-6 to TRBJ1-1; TRBD1 aligns across 9 bases. The CDR3 extends over 14 amino acids. The V segment lost 2 bases and the J segment 4 bases; nucleotides outside the gene matches: 2. Germline CDR1 and CDR2: MNHNY and SVGAGI (reference sequence). The chain's CDR3 is CASSYQTGGTEAFF. CDR3 coding DNA: TGTGCCAGCAGTTACCAGACAGGGGGCACTGAAGCTTTCTTT.

This clonotype has more than one count but fewer than ten. V is TRBV7-8 and J is TRBJ2-7, with D perhaps matching TRBD1 (5 bases). Germline CDR1 and CDR2: SGHVS and FQNEAQ. The V end was cut by 0 bases, the J end by 2 bases, with 11 bases between. CDR3 length equals 15 residues. The CDR3 here is CASSLAGQGTYEQYF. CDR3 nucleotide sequence: TGTGCCAGCAGCTTAGCGGGTCAGGGTACCTACGAGCAGTACTTC.

This clonotype was seen a handful of times. The rearrangement links TRBV5-6 to TRBJ2-4; 9 bases are a match to TRBD1. Germline lookup yields CDR1 SGHDT and CDR2 YYEEEE. V gave up 0 bases and J gave up 1 base; unmatched junction bases: 2. The CDR3 contains 16 residues. The CDR3 DNA follows: TGTGCCAGCAGCTTGGGGACAGGGGTGGCCAAAAACATTCAGTACTTC. Its protein is CASSLGTGVAKNIQYF.

J is TRBJ2-1 and V is TRBV19; D is perhaps TRBD2 (5 bases). V shed 1 base and J shed 9 bases, with 16 bases lying between them. Per germline, CDR1 LNHDA and CDR2 SQIVND (reference sequence). The CDR3 has 15 residues. The CDR3 loop is CASSIAPTSGGEQFF. The CDR3 DNA follows: TGTGCCAGTAGTATAGCCCCAACTAGTGGTGGTGAGCAGTTCTTC.

This clonotype was seen ten or more times. This chain uses TRBV28 with TRBJ2-3; TRBD2 matches at 7 bases. This CDR3 region has 14 residues. Germline V CDR1 and CDR2: MDHEN, SYDVKM. The junction had 3 bases not matched to a gene; V was cut back by 5 bases and J by 1 base. CDR3 nucleotide sequence: TGTGCCAGCAGTCGACTAGCACGCACAGATACGCAGTATTTT. The encoded protein is CASSRLARTDTQYF. Full variable domain (missing parts from reference TRBV28 and TRBJ2-3): DVKVTQSSRYLVKRTGEKVFLECVQDMDHENMFWYRQDPGLGLRLIYFSYDVKMKEKGDIPEGYSVSREKKERFSLILESASTNQTSMYLCASSRLARTDTQYFGPGTRLTVL.

This clonotype has only a few counts. The rearrangement joins TRBV10-3 to TRBJ2-3; D is tentatively TRBD1 or TRBD2 (5 bases each). The V gene's germline CDR1 is ENHRY and CDR2 SYGVKD. This CDR3 has 14 residues. The germline V and J ends were trimmed by 11 bases and 2 bases, with 17 bases remaining between them. CDR3 in amino acids: CAVNGRGPTDTQYF. CDR3 sequence (DNA): TGTGCCGTCAATGGACGGGGACCCACAGATACGCAGTATTTT.